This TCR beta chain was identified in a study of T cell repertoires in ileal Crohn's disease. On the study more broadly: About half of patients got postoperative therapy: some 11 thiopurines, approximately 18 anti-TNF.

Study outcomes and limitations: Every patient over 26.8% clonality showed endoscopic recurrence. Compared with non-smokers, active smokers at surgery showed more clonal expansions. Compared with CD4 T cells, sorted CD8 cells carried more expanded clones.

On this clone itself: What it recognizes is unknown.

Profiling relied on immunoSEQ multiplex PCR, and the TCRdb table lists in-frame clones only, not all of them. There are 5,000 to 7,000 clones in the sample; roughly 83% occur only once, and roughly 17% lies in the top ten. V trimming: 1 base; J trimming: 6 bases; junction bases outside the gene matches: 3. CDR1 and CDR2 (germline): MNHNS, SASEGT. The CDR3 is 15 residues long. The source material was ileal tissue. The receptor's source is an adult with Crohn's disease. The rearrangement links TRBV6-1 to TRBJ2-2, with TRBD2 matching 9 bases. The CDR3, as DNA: TGTGCCAGCAGTGAAGGAATAGCGGGAGCCGGGGAGCTGTTTTTT. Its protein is CASSEGIAGAGELFF.